What follows is one TCR beta chain and its context. Its antigen is as yet unknown. J gave up 6 bases and V 1 base, and 12 bases lay outside the gene matches. From germline, CDR1 is SGHTA and CDR2 FQGNSA. The CDR3 is 17 residues long. The sample originates from a study of cytomegalovirus exposure and HLA in healthy donors. PCR primers comprised 60 Vbeta and 13 Jbeta primers. Here immunoSEQ multiplex PCR was the method, and the copy in TCRdb shows in-frame clones only, minus some. The table shows around 110,000 clones, with almost 70% occurring only once. General observations from the study: Serostatus for CMV was the only available immune exposure information. Exclusion applied to some V segments, including TRBV6-2 and TRBV6-3, as they were indistinguishable.

Sequencing was done on a sample of PBMCs. This receptor was identified in a young man in good health and CMV-seropositive. This rearrangement joins TRBV7-2 to TRBJ2-3; 8 bases map to TRBD2. CDR3 DNA: TGTGCCAGCAGCTTAGGGATAGCGGGATTTAGTACCGATACGCAGTATTTT. Translation: CASSLGIAGFSTDTQYF.